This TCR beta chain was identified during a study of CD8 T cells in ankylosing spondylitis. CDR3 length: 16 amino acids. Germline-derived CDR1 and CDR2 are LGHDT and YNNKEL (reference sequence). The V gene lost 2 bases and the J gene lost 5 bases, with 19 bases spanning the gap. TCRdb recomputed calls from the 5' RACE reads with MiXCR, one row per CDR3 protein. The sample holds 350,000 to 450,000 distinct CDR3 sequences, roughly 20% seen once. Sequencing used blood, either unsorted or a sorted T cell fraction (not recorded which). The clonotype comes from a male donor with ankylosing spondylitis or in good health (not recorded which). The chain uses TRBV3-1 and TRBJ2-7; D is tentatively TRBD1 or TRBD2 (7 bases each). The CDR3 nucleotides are TGTGCCAGCAGCCAACAAGGCAGGGGGGGCTTCGACGAGCAGTACTTC. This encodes CASSQQGRGGFDEQYF.